This T cell receptor beta chain was retrieved from a study of blood T cell repertoires in COVID-19. Here immunoSEQ multiplex PCR was the method, and the copy in TCRdb shows in-frame clones only, minus some. The table includes approximately 140,000 clones, around 90% detected once. The CDR3 length is 17 residues. This clonotype originated in a woman aged 40 to 50 who had been exposed to COVID-19. The specimen sequenced was PBMCs or T cells enriched from blood (not recorded which). The chain is built from TRBV21-1 and TRBJ1-3; TRBD1 was called by the table and not checked on the DNA. TRBV21-1 is labeled a pseudogene. CDR3 sequence: CASSKVSHRDSGNTIYF. The CDR3 nucleotides are TGTGCCAGCAGCAAAGTCTCTCACAGGGACTCTGGAAACACCATATATTTT.